The T cell receptor (beta chain) described here comes from a study of PD-L1 blockade in urothelial cancer. Across the study: It was at 3 weeks (second dose) and 6 weeks after treatment start that blood was analyzed. T cells numbered a median of 141,255 in the blood samples.

Profiling relied on immunoSEQ multiplex PCR, and the TCRdb table lists in-frame clones only, not all of them. The repertoire consists of tens of thousands of clones, with 75% to 85% occurring once and the leading ten covering 6.8%. Concerning this clone itself: A much larger clone is a single base away; this may be a read error.

Trimming pared 2 bases from V and 1 base from J, leaving 5 bases between. The CDR3 loop spans 14 amino acids. The germline CDR1 and CDR2 sequences are SSHAT and FNYEAQ (reference sequence). Time point noted: pretreatment peripheral blood. The source of this sequence is a man between 60 and 70 years old with urothelial cancer. This sample comprised PBMCs, obtained around atezolizumab (anti-PD-L1) treatment. V gene TRBV7-7 combines with J gene TRBJ2-2; D gene unclear. CDR3 nucleotides: TGTGCCAGCAGCTTATGGCAGAACACCGGGGAGCTGTTTTTT. Encoded protein: CASSLWQNTGELFF.